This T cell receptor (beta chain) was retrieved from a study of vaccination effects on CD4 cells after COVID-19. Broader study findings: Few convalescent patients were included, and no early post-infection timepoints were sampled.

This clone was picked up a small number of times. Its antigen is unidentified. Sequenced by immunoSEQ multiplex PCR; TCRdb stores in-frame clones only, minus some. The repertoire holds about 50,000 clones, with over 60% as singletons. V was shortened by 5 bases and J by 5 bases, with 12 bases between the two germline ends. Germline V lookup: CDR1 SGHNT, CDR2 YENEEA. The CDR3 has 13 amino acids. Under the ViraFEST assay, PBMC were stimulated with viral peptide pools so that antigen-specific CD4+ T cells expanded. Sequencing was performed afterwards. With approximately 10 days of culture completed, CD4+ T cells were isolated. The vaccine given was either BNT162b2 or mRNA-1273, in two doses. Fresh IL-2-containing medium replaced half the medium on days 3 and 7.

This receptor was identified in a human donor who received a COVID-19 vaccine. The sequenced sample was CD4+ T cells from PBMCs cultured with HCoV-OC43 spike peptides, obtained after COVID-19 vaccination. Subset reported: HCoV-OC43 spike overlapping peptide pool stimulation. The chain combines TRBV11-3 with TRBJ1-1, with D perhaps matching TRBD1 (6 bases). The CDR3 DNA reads TGTGCCAGCAGCCGGACAGAGAGGACTGAAGCTTTCTTT. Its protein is CASSRTERTEAFF.